The rows below give T cell receptor beta chains drawn from one sample of a study of blood T cell repertoires in COVID-19. Data came from immunoSEQ multiplex PCR; TCRdb stores just in-frame clones and leaves some out. The repertoire holds a few hundred thousand clones, with around four fifths as singletons. Sequencing was done on a sample of peripheral blood. These receptor sequences come from a man aged 25 to 40 with active or convalescent COVID-19. Both conserved end residues are part of each CDR3. Fields, in order: D gene, J gene, V gene, clone size, CDR3 protein, CDR3 DNA. D genes are given only for firm matches. Clone sizes are given selectively: once, few, many, or a class where the clone is expanded.

d_gene: TRBD1
j_gene: TRBJ2-5
v_gene: TRBV5-4
abundance: -
CDR3aa: CASSRPYGQGPSQETQYF
CDR3nt: TGTGCCAGCAGCCGACCCTACGGACAGGGCCCCTCCCAAGAGACCCAGTACTTC

d_gene: -
j_gene: TRBJ2-7
v_gene: TRBV28
abundance: -
CDR3aa: CASRQRDLQSYEQYF
CDR3nt: TGTGCCAGCCGCCAGAGGGATCTTCAGTCCTACGAGCAGTACTTC

d_gene: -
j_gene: TRBJ1-2
v_gene: TRBV6-5
abundance: -
CDR3aa: CASSKLPRSNYGYTF
CDR3nt: TGTGCCAGCAGTAAGCTACCCCGGAGCAACTATGGCTACACCTTC

d_gene: TRBD2
j_gene: TRBJ2-2
v_gene: TRBV6-5
abundance: -
CDR3aa: CASSYSGGAGELFF
CDR3nt: TGTGCCAGCAGTTACTCTGGGGGGGCCGGGGAGCTGTTTTTT

d_gene: -
j_gene: TRBJ1-4
v_gene: TRBV7-8
abundance: -
CDR3aa: CASSLGRAEKLFF
CDR3nt: TGTGCCAGCAGCTTAGGGAGAGCTGAAAAACTGTTTTTT

d_gene: TRBD1
j_gene: TRBJ1-4
v_gene: TRBV4-3
abundance: -
CDR3aa: CASSQGTGFNEKLFF
CDR3nt: TGCGCCAGCAGCCAAGGGACAGGGTTTAATGAAAAACTGTTTTTT

d_gene: TRBD1
j_gene: TRBJ1-3
v_gene: TRBV2
abundance: -
CDR3aa: CASRAGQAMGNTIYF
CDR3nt: TGTGCCAGCAGGGCGGGACAGGCTATGGGAAACACCATATATTTT

d_gene: TRBD1
j_gene: TRBJ2-7
v_gene: TRBV18
abundance: -
CDR3aa: CASSPGTGPHEQYF
CDR3nt: TGTGCCAGCTCACCTGGGACAGGGCCCCACGAGCAGTACTTC

d_gene: -
j_gene: TRBJ2-3
v_gene: TRBV11-3
abundance: -
CDR3aa: CASSHRDTDTQYF
CDR3nt: TGTGCCAGCAGCCACCGGGACACCGATACGCAGTATTTT

d_gene: TRBD2
j_gene: TRBJ2-3
v_gene: TRBV7-6
abundance: -
CDR3aa: CASSLDRPSGYTDTQYF
CDR3nt: TGTGCCAGCAGCTTAGACCGGCCTAGCGGATACACAGATACGCAGTATTTT

d_gene: TRBD2
j_gene: TRBJ2-1
v_gene: TRBV4-1
abundance: -
CDR3aa: CASSQGSLSRGRGYNEQFF
CDR3nt: TGCGCCAGCAGCCAAGGGTCCCTTTCGCGCGGGAGAGGGTACAATGAGCAGTTCTTC

d_gene: TRBD1
j_gene: TRBJ1-1
v_gene: TRBV9
abundance: -
CDR3aa: CASSVGDRNTEAFF
CDR3nt: TGTGCCAGCAGCGTTGGGGACAGAAACACTGAAGCTTTCTTT

d_gene: -
j_gene: TRBJ1-1
v_gene: TRBV30
abundance: -
CDR3aa: CAWQLGPLNTEAFF
CDR3nt: TGTGCCTGGCAACTTGGGCCTCTGAACACTGAAGCTTTCTTT

d_gene: TRBD2
j_gene: TRBJ2-7
v_gene: TRBV18
abundance: -
CDR3aa: CASSLVGTSGPAYEQYF
CDR3nt: TGTGCCAGCTCACTGGTCGGGACTAGCGGTCCCGCCTACGAGCAGTACTTC

d_gene: -
j_gene: TRBJ1-6
v_gene: TRBV7-2
abundance: -
CDR3aa: CASSLAGLDNSPLHF
CDR3nt: TGTGCCAGCAGCTTAGCGGGACTCGATAATTCACCCCTCCACTTT

d_gene: -
j_gene: TRBJ1-2
v_gene: TRBV7-2
abundance: -
CDR3aa: CASSLVGVGYTF
CDR3nt: TGTGCCAGCAGCTTGGTAGGGGTTGGCTACACCTTC

d_gene: -
j_gene: TRBJ2-7
v_gene: TRBV5-6
abundance: -
CDR3aa: CASSLGPQGQYF
CDR3nt: TGTGCCAGCAGCTTGGGTCCCCAGGGGCAGTACTTC

d_gene: -
j_gene: TRBJ2-7
v_gene: TRBV2
abundance: -
CDR3aa: CASSETYPYEQYF
CDR3nt: TGTGCCAGCAGTGAAACCTATCCCTACGAGCAGTACTTC

d_gene: -
j_gene: TRBJ2-2
v_gene: TRBV7-8
abundance: -
CDR3aa: CASSLVGGGYTGELFF
CDR3nt: TGTGCCAGCAGCTTAGTCGGGGGAGGTTACACCGGGGAGCTGTTTTTT

d_gene: -
j_gene: TRBJ2-1
v_gene: TRBV5-4
abundance: -
CDR3aa: CASSPGQWVNEQFF
CDR3nt: TGTGCCAGCAGCCCAGGACAGTGGGTCAATGAGCAGTTCTTC

d_gene: TRBD2
j_gene: TRBJ2-7
v_gene: TRBV30
abundance: -
CDR3aa: CAWSGLAGGRLDEQYF
CDR3nt: TGTGCCTGGTCTGGACTAGCGGGAGGGCGTTTGGACGAGCAGTACTTC

d_gene: TRBD1
j_gene: TRBJ1-1
v_gene: TRBV27
abundance: -
CDR3aa: CASRGRQGNKLGSTEAFF
CDR3nt: TGTGCCAGCAGGGGGAGACAGGGGAATAAATTGGGAAGCACTGAAGCTTTCTTT

d_gene: -
j_gene: TRBJ1-3
v_gene: TRBV14
abundance: -
CDR3aa: CASTKHLSGNTIYF
CDR3nt: TGTGCCAGCACCAAACACCTCTCTGGAAACACCATATATTTT

d_gene: TRBD2
j_gene: TRBJ2-5
v_gene: TRBV6-5
abundance: -
CDR3aa: CASSYSPSGGGGTQYF
CDR3nt: TGTGCCAGCAGTTACTCGCCCAGCGGGGGTGGCGGGACCCAGTACTTC

d_gene: TRBD1
j_gene: TRBJ2-7
v_gene: TRBV5-6
abundance: -
CDR3aa: CASSARTGHPYEQYF
CDR3nt: TGTGCCAGCAGCGCTCGGACAGGCCATCCCTACGAGCAGTACTTC

d_gene: TRBD1
j_gene: TRBJ1-1
v_gene: TRBV2
abundance: -
CDR3aa: CASTPRGRQGTEAFF
CDR3nt: TGTGCCAGCACTCCCAGGGGGCGTCAGGGCACTGAAGCTTTCTTT

d_gene: TRBD1
j_gene: TRBJ2-1
v_gene: TRBV11-3
abundance: -
CDR3aa: CASSLLGTGETKYNEQFF
CDR3nt: TGTGCCAGCAGCTTACTTGGGACAGGGGAGACGAAGTACAATGAGCAGTTCTTC

d_gene: TRBD1
j_gene: TRBJ1-2
v_gene: TRBV11-2
abundance: -
CDR3aa: CASSTLALDRSYGYTF
CDR3nt: TGTGCCAGCAGCACCCTGGCGCTGGACAGGTCCTATGGCTACACCTTC

d_gene: -
j_gene: TRBJ2-1
v_gene: TRBV24-1
abundance: -
CDR3aa: CATSEEGQQDNEQFF
CDR3nt: TGTGCCACCAGTGAGGAGGGCCAGCAGGACAATGAGCAGTTCTTC

d_gene: -
j_gene: TRBJ2-7
v_gene: TRBV30
abundance: few
CDR3aa: CAWSLGEVYEQYF
CDR3nt: TGTGCCTGGAGTCTCGGGGAAGTCTACGAGCAGTACTTC

d_gene: TRBD1
j_gene: TRBJ1-5
v_gene: TRBV27
abundance: few
CDR3aa: CASSPLLTGGDQPQHF
CDR3nt: TGTGCCAGCAGTCCCCTCCTGACAGGGGGCGATCAGCCCCAGCATTTT

d_gene: TRBD1
j_gene: TRBJ1-2
v_gene: TRBV27
abundance: -
CDR3aa: CASSLGQGGYGYTF
CDR3nt: TGTGCCAGCAGTTTGGGACAGGGGGGCTATGGCTACACCTTC

d_gene: -
j_gene: TRBJ1-6
v_gene: TRBV7-8
abundance: -
CDR3aa: CATLSLTAQASPLHF
CDR3nt: TGTGCCACCCTATCCCTGACAGCCCAGGCATCACCCCTCCACTTT

d_gene: -
j_gene: TRBJ2-1
v_gene: TRBV27
abundance: few
CDR3aa: CASSRGGPYNEQFF
CDR3nt: TGTGCCAGCAGCCGAGGCGGCCCCTACAATGAGCAGTTCTTC

d_gene: TRBD1
j_gene: TRBJ2-3
v_gene: TRBV19
abundance: -
CDR3aa: CASTGQGFTDTQYF
CDR3nt: TGTGCCAGTACCGGACAGGGCTTCACAGATACGCAGTATTTT

d_gene: -
j_gene: TRBJ1-1
v_gene: TRBV5-1
abundance: -
CDR3aa: CASSLATGGRVFTEAFF
CDR3nt: TGCGCCAGCAGCTTGGCTACTGGGGGCAGGGTGTTCACTGAAGCTTTCTTT

d_gene: -
j_gene: TRBJ1-6
v_gene: TRBV6-6
abundance: few
CDR3aa: CASSYASSSYNSPLHF
CDR3nt: TGTGCCAGCAGTTACGCGTCGAGCTCCTATAATTCACCCCTCCACTTT

d_gene: TRBD2
j_gene: TRBJ2-4
v_gene: TRBV28
abundance: -
CDR3aa: CASSLAGGVVYF
CDR3nt: TGTGCCAGCAGTTTGGCGGGGGGGGTTGTGTACTTC

d_gene: TRBD1
j_gene: TRBJ1-5
v_gene: TRBV27
abundance: -
CDR3aa: CASSSYRGGQPQHF
CDR3nt: TGTGCCAGCAGTTCATACAGGGGGGGTCAGCCCCAGCATTTT

d_gene: -
j_gene: TRBJ1-5
v_gene: TRBV30
abundance: -
CDR3aa: CAWSGDIDQPQHF
CDR3nt: TGTGCCTGGAGTGGGGACATAGATCAGCCCCAGCATTTT